This TCR beta chain emerged from a study of blood T cell repertoires in COVID-19. Study-level information: Samples of COVID-19 (acute and convalescent) were obtained from the United States, Italy and Spain. Sample material is recorded as cDNA or gDNA derived from T cells, B-cell-depleted T cells, or PBMCs.

The germline gives CDR1 SGHRS, CDR2 YFSETQ. V shed 4 bases, J shed 1 base, and the junction held 2 bases outside the gene matches. This CDR3 has 14 residues. Original analysis: By means of reference gene primer amplification, nucleated cell counts were estimated. The method was immunoSEQ multiplex PCR; TCRdb's version includes in-frame clones alone and lacks a portion of them. V and J calls and clone size are those listed in that table; D and trimming were worked out from the DNA. The table has under 200,000 clones, approximately 90% seen once; the top ten hold approximately 5.5%. The clonotype was recovered from a man aged 35 to 55 with active or convalescent COVID-19. The gene calls are TRBV5-1 and TRBJ2-5, with 9 bases matching TRBD1. The sample consisted of peripheral blood. CDR3 residues: CASSPGQGQETQYF. The CDR3 DNA is TGCGCCAGCAGCCCGGGACAGGGCCAAGAGACCCAGTACTTC.